Included here is one TCR beta chain sequence, with context. As yet, its antigen is unknown. These data originate in a study of cytomegalovirus exposure and HLA in healthy donors. Whole-study results and caveats: The productive fraction for most TCR beta V segments was about 87% or about 30% in an earlier analysis. Highly shared sequence variants in one cluster were likely a sequencing artifact.

60 Vbeta and 13 Jbeta primers were used in PCR. Per the original methods: Later analysis identified tens of millions of unique TCR beta chains, approximately 10 million shared. Libraries were prepared by immunoSEQ multiplex PCR; TCRdb keeps only in-frame clonotypes and omits some of them. The V and J calls and clone size are taken from that table; D and trimming were inferred from the DNA. The sample carries around 120,000 clones, about 71% recorded once. This CDR3 comprises 17 residues. Germline V gene lookup returns CDR1 SGHVS and CDR2 FNYEAQ. The trim removed 5 bases at V and 2 bases at J, leaving 9 bases unmatched.

The TCR sequence derives from a woman aged 55-69 years in good health and CMV-seropositive. This chain joins TRBV7-6 and TRBJ1-5; 10 bases are a match to TRBD1. Sequenced input: PBMCs. The CDR3 DNA reads TGTGCCAGCAGCCGCCGACAGGGGGCGCCGGGCAATCAGCCCCAGCATTTT. Translated, it gives CASSRRQGAPGNQPQHF.